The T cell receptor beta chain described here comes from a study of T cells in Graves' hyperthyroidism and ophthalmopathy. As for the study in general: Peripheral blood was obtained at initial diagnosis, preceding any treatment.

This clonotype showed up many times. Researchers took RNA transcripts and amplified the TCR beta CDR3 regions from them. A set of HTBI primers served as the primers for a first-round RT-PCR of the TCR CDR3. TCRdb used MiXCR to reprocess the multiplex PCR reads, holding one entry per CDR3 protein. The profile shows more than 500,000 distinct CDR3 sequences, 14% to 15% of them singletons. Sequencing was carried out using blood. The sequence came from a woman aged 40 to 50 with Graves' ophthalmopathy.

CDR3 sequence (DNA): TGTGCCAGCAGTTCGGACGGGAGTGTCTACGAGCAGTACTTC. Its translation: CASSSDGSVYEQYF. The gene calls are TRBV6-2 or TRBV6-3 and TRBJ2-7; tentative D call: TRBD2 (6 bases). The CDR3 covers 14 residues. CDR1 and CDR2 from the germline V gene are MNHEY and SVGEGT. The V end was cut by 4 bases, the J end by 3 bases, with 13 bases between.